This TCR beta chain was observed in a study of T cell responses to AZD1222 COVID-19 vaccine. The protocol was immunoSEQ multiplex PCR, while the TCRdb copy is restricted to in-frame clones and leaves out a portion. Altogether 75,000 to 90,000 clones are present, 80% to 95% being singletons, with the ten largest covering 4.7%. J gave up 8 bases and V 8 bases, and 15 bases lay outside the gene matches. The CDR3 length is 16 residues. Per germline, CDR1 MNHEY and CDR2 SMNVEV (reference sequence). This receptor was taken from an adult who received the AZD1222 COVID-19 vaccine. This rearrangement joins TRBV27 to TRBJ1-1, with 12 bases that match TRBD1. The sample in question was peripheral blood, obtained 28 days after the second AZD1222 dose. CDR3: CASSYRDRGRGKEAFF. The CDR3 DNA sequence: TGTGCCAGCTCTTATAGGGACAGGGGGCGGGGTAAGGAAGCTTTCTTT.